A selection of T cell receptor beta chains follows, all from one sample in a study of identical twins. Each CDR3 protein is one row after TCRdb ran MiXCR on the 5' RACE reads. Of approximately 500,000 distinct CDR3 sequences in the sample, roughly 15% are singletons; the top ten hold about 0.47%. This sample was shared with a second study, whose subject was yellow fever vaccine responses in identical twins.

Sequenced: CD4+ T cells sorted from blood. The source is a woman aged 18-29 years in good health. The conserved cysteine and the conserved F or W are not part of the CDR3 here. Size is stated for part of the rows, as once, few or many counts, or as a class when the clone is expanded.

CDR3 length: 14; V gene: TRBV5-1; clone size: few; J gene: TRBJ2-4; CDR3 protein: ASSSGQPQGYNIQY
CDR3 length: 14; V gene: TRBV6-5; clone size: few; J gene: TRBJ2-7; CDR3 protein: ASSSTGAGKRSEQY
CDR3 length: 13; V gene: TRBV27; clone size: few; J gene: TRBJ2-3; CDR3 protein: ASSPLPWATDTQY
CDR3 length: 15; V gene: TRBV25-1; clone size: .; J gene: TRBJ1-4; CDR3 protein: ASSERSSAATNEKLF
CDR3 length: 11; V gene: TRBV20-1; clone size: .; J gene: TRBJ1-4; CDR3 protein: SARRLHNEKLF
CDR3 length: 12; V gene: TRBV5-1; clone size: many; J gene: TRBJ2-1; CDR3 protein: ASSSPGQFNEQF
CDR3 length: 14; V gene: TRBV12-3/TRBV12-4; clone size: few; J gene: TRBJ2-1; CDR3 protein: ASSLFPRRESNEQF
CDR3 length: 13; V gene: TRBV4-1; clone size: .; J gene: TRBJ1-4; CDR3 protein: ASSQDLGAYEKLF
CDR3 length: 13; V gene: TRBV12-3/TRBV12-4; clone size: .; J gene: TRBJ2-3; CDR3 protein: ASNSLAGGPVTQY
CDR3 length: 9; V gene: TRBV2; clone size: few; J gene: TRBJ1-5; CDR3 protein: ASREDQPQH
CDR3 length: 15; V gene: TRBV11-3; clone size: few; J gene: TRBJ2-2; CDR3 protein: ASSLQLSGRNTGELF
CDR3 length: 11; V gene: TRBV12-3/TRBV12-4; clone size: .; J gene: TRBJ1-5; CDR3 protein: ASSSTEGQPQH
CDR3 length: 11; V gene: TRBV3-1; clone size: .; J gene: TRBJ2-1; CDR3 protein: ASRSADRGEQF
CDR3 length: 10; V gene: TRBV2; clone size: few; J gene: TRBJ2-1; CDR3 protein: ASSGPTTKQF
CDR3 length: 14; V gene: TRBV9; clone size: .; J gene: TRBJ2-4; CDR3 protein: ASSPQLSVAKNIQY
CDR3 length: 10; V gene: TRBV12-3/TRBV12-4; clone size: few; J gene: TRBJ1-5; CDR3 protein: ASSRQDLPQH
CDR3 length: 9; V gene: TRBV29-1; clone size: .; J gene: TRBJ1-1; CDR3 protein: SVAGAAEAF
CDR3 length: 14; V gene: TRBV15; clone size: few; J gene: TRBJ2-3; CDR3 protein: ATSRELAGSTDTQY
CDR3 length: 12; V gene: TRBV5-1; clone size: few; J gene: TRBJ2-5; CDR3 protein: ASSPRGGEETQY
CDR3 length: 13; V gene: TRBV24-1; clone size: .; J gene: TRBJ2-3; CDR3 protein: ATSVGGTGTDTQY
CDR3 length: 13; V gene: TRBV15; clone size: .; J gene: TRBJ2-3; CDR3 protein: ATSRRDRHTDTQY
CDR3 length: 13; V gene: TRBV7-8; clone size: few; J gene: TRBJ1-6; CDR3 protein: ASSQRAGGDSPLH
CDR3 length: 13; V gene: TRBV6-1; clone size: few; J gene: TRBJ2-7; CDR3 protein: ASTSQGAGAYEQY
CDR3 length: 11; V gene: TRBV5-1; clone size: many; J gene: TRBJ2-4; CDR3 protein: ASRPGNKNIQY
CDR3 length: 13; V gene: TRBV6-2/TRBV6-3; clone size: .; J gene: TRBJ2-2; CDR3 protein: ASWPGTANTGELF
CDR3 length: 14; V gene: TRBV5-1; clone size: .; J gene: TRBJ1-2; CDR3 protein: ASSLDGGRGEFGYT
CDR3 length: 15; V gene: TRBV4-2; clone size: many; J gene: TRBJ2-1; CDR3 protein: ASSQVRGGTSYNEQF
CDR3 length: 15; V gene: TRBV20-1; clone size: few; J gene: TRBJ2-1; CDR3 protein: SARSGLRIRIDNEQF
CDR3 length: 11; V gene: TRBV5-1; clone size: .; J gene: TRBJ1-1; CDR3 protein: ASSPNGVTEAF
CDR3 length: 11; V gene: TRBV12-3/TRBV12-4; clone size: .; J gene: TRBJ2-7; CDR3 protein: ASRLNGVHEQY
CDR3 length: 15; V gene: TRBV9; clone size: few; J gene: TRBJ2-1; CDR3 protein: ASRIAGGPGFTHEQF
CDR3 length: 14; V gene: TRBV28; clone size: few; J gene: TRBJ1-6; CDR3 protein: ASSPTQGSYNSPLH
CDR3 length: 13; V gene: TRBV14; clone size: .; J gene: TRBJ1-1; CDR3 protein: ASSQDVGLWAEAF
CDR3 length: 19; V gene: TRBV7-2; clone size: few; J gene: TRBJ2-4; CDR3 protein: ASSLPLPQQGRGGAKNIQY
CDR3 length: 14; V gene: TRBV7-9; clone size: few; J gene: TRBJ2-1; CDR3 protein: ASSYQLAGGYNEQF
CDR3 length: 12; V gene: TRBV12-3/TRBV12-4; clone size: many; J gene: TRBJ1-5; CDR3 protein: ASKLGGSNQPQH
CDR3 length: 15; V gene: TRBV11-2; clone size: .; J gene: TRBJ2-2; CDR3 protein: ASSYQRGGLGTGELF
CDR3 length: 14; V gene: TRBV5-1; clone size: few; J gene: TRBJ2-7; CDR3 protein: ASSLEAAGLPYEQY
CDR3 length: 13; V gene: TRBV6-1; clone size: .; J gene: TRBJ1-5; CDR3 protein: ASSVDRWSNQPQH
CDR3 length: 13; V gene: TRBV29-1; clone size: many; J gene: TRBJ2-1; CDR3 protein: SVGGGTSGSNEQF
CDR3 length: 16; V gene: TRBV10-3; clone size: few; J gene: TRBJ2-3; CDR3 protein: AISEKTGTGGALDTQY
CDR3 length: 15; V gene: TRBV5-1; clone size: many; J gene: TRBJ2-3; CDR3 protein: ASREKTAGKITDTQY
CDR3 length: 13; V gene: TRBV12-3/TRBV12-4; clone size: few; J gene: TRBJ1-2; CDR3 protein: ASRRDRTIVHGYT
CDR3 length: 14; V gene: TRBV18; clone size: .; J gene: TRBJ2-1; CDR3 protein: ASSTTSSGSINEQF
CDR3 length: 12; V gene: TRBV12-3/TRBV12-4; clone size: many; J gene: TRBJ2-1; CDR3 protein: ASRRGSSYNEQF
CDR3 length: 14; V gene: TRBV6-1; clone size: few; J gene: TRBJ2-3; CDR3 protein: ASKTLVQAGTDTQY
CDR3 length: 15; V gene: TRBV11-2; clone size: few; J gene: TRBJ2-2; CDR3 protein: ASSFPDRVSDTGELF
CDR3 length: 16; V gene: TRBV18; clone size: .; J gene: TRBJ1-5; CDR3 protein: ASSPPRTGPWGNQPQH
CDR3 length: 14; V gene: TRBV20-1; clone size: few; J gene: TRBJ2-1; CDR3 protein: SARDRLAGNYNEQF
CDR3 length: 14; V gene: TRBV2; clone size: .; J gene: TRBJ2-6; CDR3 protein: ASSPGTGFGANVLT
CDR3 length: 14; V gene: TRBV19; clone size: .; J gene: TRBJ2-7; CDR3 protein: ASSILAGGPQYEQY
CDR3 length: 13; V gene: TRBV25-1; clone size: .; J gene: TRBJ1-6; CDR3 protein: ASSEGDRDNSPLH